The clone carrying this TCR beta chain was seen repeatedly, ten times or more. This record comes from a study of T cells after yellow fever vaccination. V lost 4 bases, J lost 8 bases, and 15 bases lay in between. Germline V gene data show CDR1 as SGHRS and CDR2 as YFSETQ. This CDR3 spans 13 amino acids. Production of TCR cDNA was by 5'RACE template switching, which also added a universal primer site and UMIs. One entry per CDR3 protein results from TCRdb running MiXCR on the 5' RACE reads. There are about 69,000 distinct CDR3 sequences in the sample; approximately 5% occur only once, and roughly 2.3% lies in the top ten.

Material: CD4+ T cells sorted from PBMCs, obtained roughly 15 days after the first yellow fever vaccination. The clonotype was recovered from a man in his late teens or twenties who received the YFV17D yellow fever vaccine. V is TRBV5-1 and J is TRBJ1-1; D perhaps matches TRBD1 (5 bases). CDR3 nucleotides: TGCGCCAGCAGCCCTTGGGCAGGGAGAGAAGCTTTCTTT. Translating it yields CASSPWAGREAFF.